The table lists the clone carrying this T cell receptor beta chain with a few counts. What it binds is not known. The data were taken from a study of T-cell memory formation after mild COVID-19. General study points: In second-wave clones peaking day 37, SARS-CoV-2 specificity remained unconfirmed. That cross-reactive memory joined was suggested by some responding clones appearing in pre-infection memory. Balance between CD4 and CD8 was seen in clones contracting day 15 to 85, and a CD4+ lean was seen in later expanders.

This CDR3 has 15 residues. In germline, CDR1 is SGHTA, CDR2 FQGNSA. Trimming pared 5 bases from V and 6 bases from J, leaving 19 bases between. It was 5'RACE with constant-segment primers that produced the TCR alpha and TCR beta cDNA libraries, which carried sample barcodes and UMIs. TCRdb recomputed calls from the 5' RACE reads with MiXCR, one row per CDR3 protein. The data contain 300,000 to 350,000 distinct CDR3 sequences, 14% of them singletons. Sequencing was performed on PBMCs or a T cell subset sorted from them (not recorded which). The chain joins TRBV7-2 to TRBJ2-5, with a weak D call TRBD2 (5 bases). This receptor was taken from a man between 18 and 35 years old who had mild COVID-19 (a few samples of this study predate the infection). Cell type and time point are not known. As DNA, the CDR3 is TGTGCCAGCAGCCCCCGGATAGTGCGAGGGAAGACCCAGTACTTC. Amino acid sequence: CASSPRIVRGKTQYF.